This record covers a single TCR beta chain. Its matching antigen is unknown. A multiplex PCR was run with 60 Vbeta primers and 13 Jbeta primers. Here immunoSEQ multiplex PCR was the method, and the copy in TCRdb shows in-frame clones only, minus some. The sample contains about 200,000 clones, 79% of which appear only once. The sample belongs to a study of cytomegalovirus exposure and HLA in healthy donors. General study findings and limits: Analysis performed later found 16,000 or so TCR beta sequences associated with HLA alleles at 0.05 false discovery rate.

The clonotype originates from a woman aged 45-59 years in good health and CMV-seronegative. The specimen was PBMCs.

CDR3 nucleotide sequence: TGTGCCAGCAGTATGACAGGGGGCTACTATGGCTACACCTTC. Translation gives CASSMTGGYYGYTF. The chain uses TRBV6-1 and TRBJ1-2; 10 nucleotides line up with TRBD1. The V and J ends lost 5 bases and 3 bases, in that order; junction bases with no gene match: 3. The germline gives CDR1 MNHNS, CDR2 SASEGT. The CDR3 consists of 14 residues.